This is a list of T cell receptor beta chains from one sample in a study of OX40 agonist ivuxolimab in advanced cancers. Assay: immunoSEQ multiplex PCR; the TCRdb copy retains only in-frame clones and omits some. Of tens of thousands of clones in the sample, more than 65% were seen once. The sequencing used CD4+ or CD8+ T cells sorted from blood, collected in a trial of the OX40 agonist ivuxolimab. These receptors all come from an adult with an advanced solid tumor such as melanoma, head and neck, liver or kidney cancer. Both conserved end residues are part of each CDR3. The D gene is left open where the match is weak. The size field is filled for only some rows; it gives once, few, many or a size class.

clone_size d_call j_call v_call cdr3_aa
NA NA TRBJ2-3 TRBV4-2 CASGQRDTDTQYF
NA TRBD1 TRBJ2-7 TRBV7-2 CASSLGWTGGQDEQYF
NA TRBD1 TRBJ1-1 TRBV5-4 CASSYGQGTEAFF
NA NA TRBJ2-1 TRBV30 CAWSVRVTGTYYNEQFF
NA NA TRBJ2-7 TRBV6-6 CASSYSRETYEQYF
NA NA TRBJ1-1 TRBV5-1 CASSWGPDRSTEAFF
NA NA TRBJ1-2 TRBV29-1 CSVGSGVVEGYTF
NA NA TRBJ2-5 TRBV6-1 CASRRGIQETQYF
NA NA TRBJ2-5 TRBV5-4 CASSLANGVWHF
NA NA TRBJ2-1 TRBV6-6 CASSQTGSEQFF
once NA TRBJ1-2 TRBV29-1 CSVVHQNYGYTF
once NA TRBJ2-1 TRBV19 CASAKPWDGEQFF
NA TRBD1 TRBJ1-4 TRBV4-1 CASSQVGQGTKEKLFF
NA NA TRBJ2-2 TRBV9 CASSFSSGTPNTGELFF
NA TRBD1 TRBJ2-3 TRBV27 CASSLLGQGSTDTQYF
NA TRBD2 TRBJ2-5 TRBV9 CASSSGGLAQYF
once NA TRBJ1-1 TRBV6-1 CASSEAITRNTEAFF
NA TRBD1 TRBJ1-2 TRBV11-3 CASSSDRGTGGYTF
few TRBD2 TRBJ2-7 TRBV2 CASLAGLLSYEQYF
NA TRBD1 TRBJ1-5 TRBV2 CASTIQGANNQPQHF
NA TRBD1 TRBJ2-1 TRBV5-5 CASSLDRGRISNEQFF
NA NA TRBJ2-5 TRBV7-9 CASSLGAQPFLETQYF
NA NA NA TRBV9 CASSVEAGNVYEQYF
NA NA TRBJ2-7 TRBV16 CASSQRLREQYF
NA NA TRBJ1-1 TRBV27 CASSFRQGHTEAFF
NA TRBD1 TRBJ1-2 TRBV5-6 CASSLYGTGYGYTF
few NA TRBJ2-2 TRBV30 CAYTRGRLGTGELFF
NA TRBD1 TRBJ1-2 TRBV25-1 CASSPYLTDRGEGYTF
NA TRBD1 TRBJ2-2 TRBV2 CASSQQGRELFF
NA NA TRBJ2-2 TRBV7-6 CASTYTAGTNTGELFF
NA NA TRBJ2-1 TRBV28 CASSGTGSGGSSYNEQFF
NA NA TRBJ2-7 TRBV5-4 CASSFGGERGSYEQYF
NA TRBD2 TRBJ2-3 TRBV14 CASSFRLSGIDTQYF
NA TRBD1 TRBJ2-1 TRBV5-6 CASSHRDRSYNEQFF
NA NA TRBJ2-1 TRBV5-1 CASRQGVADNEQFF
NA TRBD1 TRBJ2-2 TRBV27 CASSFAGGNTGELFF
NA TRBD2 TRBJ2-3 TRBV7-3 CASSLKTSGREEQYF
few NA TRBJ2-2 TRBV10-3 CAIRAAGELFF
NA NA TRBJ2-2 TRBV11-3 CASSLVMTGYTGELFF
medium-sized TRBD1 TRBJ1-5 TRBV7-9 CASSPTSGGDQPQHF
NA TRBD2 TRBJ2-5 TRBV9 CASSEGAAGGVQETQYF
NA NA TRBJ2-1 TRBV7-9 CASSLGENEQFF
NA TRBD1 TRBJ2-7 TRBV29-1 CSVEDGTESYEQYF
NA NA TRBJ1-1 TRBV11-2 CASSLSGGAGTEAFF
NA NA TRBJ1-3 TRBV7-6 CASSLGPGNTIYF
NA TRBD1 TRBJ2-7 TRBV11-1 CASSFSDTGAAAYEQYF
NA NA TRBJ1-4 TRBV19 CASSPDVGGSLDEAEKLFF
NA NA TRBJ2-5 TRBV5-1 CASSSPGTGKETQYF
NA NA TRBJ2-3 TRBV7-9 CASGSIDTQYF
once TRBD1 TRBJ2-5 TRBV7-2 CASNRGFLETQYF
NA TRBD2 TRBJ2-3 TRBV4-2 CASSQPYYSGGGRDTQYF
NA NA TRBJ2-1 TRBV1 CTSLRGNSGRSSYNEQFF
NA NA TRBJ1-3 TRBV7-2 CASSLDRLSGNTIYF
NA TRBD2 TRBJ2-1 TRBV2 CASSGPGLAEENEQFF